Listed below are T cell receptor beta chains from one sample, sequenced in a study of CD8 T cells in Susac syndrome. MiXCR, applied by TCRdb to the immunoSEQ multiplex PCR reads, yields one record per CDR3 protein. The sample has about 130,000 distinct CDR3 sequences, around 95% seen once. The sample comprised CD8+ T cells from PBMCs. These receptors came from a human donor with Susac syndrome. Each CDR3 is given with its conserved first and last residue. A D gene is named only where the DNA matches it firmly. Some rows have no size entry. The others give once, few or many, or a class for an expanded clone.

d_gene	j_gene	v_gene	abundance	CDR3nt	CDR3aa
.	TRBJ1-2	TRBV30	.	TGTGCCTGGAACGAGGGGACCTATGGCTACACCTTC	CAWNEGTYGYTF
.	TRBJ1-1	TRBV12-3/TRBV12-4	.	TGTGCCAGCAGTCCTCCGAGAGGAATGAACACTGAAGCTTTCTTT	CASSPPRGMNTEAFF
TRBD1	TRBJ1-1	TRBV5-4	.	TGTGCCAGCAGCCGGACAGGGGACTACACTGAAGCTTTCTTT	CASSRTGDYTEAFF
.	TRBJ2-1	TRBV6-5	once	TGTGCCAGCAGAAGGCAGGGCCCTTACAATGAGCAGTTCTTC	CASRRQGPYNEQFF
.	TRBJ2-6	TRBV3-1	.	TGTGCCAGCAGCCAAGCCCAGGGAGGGGCCAACGTCCTGACTTTC	CASSQAQGGANVLTF
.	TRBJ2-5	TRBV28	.	TGTGCCAGCAGTTTGATACAGAAGACCCAGTACTTC	CASSLIQKTQYF
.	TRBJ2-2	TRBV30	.	TGTGCCGGTCCTGGAGGGCAAGGCGGGGAGCTGTTTTTT	CAGPGGQGGELFF
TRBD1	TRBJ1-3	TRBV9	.	TGTGCCAGCAGCACCCGAGGGGACAGTCGAAACACCATATATTTT	CASSTRGDSRNTIYF
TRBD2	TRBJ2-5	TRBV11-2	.	TGTGCCAGCAGCAACCGACTTGGACTAGCCGGGGAGACCCAGTACTTC	CASSNRLGLAGETQYF
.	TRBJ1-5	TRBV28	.	TGTGCCAGCAGACAGGGACCCAATCAGCCCCAGCATTTT	CASRQGPNQPQHF
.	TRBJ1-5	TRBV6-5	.	TGTGCCAGCAGGCTACAGCTAAATAGCAATCAGCCCCAGCATTTT	CASRLQLNSNQPQHF
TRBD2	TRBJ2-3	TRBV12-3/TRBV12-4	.	TGTGCCAGCAGTGTCCCTAGCGGAGCTAGCACAGATACGCAGTATTTT	CASSVPSGASTDTQYF
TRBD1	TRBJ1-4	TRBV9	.	TGTGCCAGCAGCCCCGGGACAGGAAATGAAAAACTGTTTTTT	CASSPGTGNEKLFF
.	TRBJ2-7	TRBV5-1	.	TGCGCCAGCAGCTTGGCCGGCGGAGGGGGCTACGAGCAGTACTTC	CASSLAGGGGYEQYF
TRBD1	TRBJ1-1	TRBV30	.	TGTGCCTGGACAGGGGGGTTTGGCACTGAAGCTTTCTTT	CAWTGGFGTEAFF
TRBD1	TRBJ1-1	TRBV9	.	TGTGCCAGCAGCTCGGGACAGGGTGACACTGAAGCTTTCTTT	CASSSGQGDTEAFF
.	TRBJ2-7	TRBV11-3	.	TGTGCCAGCAGCCAGCGGATAGCGGATAGCAACTACGAGCAGTACTTC	CASSQRIADSNYEQYF
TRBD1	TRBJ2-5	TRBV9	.	TGTGCCAGCAGCGGGGGACAGGGGACAGAGACCCAGTACTTC	CASSGGQGTETQYF
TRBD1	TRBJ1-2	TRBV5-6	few	TGTGCCAGCAGCTTGGGGACAGGGAACTATGGCTACACCTTC	CASSLGTGNYGYTF
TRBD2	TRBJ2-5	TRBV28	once	TGTGCCAGCAGTTCGGGACTAGCTCAGACCCAGTACTTC	CASSSGLAQTQYF
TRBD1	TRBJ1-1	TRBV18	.	TGTGCCAGCTCACCAACACCGGGACAGACGAGCCCCAACACTGAAGCTTTCTTT	CASSPTPGQTSPNTEAFF
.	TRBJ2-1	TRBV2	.	TGTGCCAGCAGAATATCGGGACGTGCCCTTAAATTCTACAATGAGCAGTTCTTC	CASRISGRALKFYNEQFF
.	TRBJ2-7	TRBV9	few	TGTGCCAGCAGTTCAGGTCGCGAGCAGTACTTC	CASSSGREQYF
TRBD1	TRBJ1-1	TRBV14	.	TGTGCCAGCAGCCCCGTCGGACAGGGGAGTTTTGGTAACACTGAAGCTTTCTTT	CASSPVGQGSFGNTEAFF
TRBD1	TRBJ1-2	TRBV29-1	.	TGCAGCGCGGAGGGGGCGTATGGGGTGAACTATGGCTACACCTTC	CSAEGAYGVNYGYTF
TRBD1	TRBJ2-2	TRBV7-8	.	TGTGCCAGCAGCAGGACAGGAGGTACCGGGGAGCTGTTTTTT	CASSRTGGTGELFF
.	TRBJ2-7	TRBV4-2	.	TGTGCCAGCAGCCAACATGAGGCAGTCTACGAGCAGTACTTC	CASSQHEAVYEQYF
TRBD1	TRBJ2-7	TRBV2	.	TGTGCCAGCAAGACCGGGACAGTCCCCTACGAGCAGTACTTC	CASKTGTVPYEQYF
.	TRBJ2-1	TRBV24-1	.	TGTGCCACCTCCCTGAGCGATGAGCAGTTCTTC	CATSLSDEQFF
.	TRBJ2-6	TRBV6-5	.	TGTGCCAGCAGTTACGTATTGGGGAGCTCTGGGGCCAACGTCCTGACTTTC	CASSYVLGSSGANVLTF
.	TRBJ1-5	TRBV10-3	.	TGTGCCATCAGTGAGGCGACAGAAGCTGGGACCAATCAGCCCCAGCATTTT	CAISEATEAGTNQPQHF
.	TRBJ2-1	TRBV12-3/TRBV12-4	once	TGTGCCAGCTTGGGCGGAGGGGGCGATGAGCAGTTCTTC	CASLGGGGDEQFF
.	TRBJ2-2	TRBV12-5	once	TGTGCTAGTGGTTTGGTACGCCCCGGGGAGCTGTTTTTT	CASGLVRPGELFF
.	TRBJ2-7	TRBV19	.	TGTGCCAGTAGTATGGGTTTTGGGCCAGGGGACGAGCAGTACTTC	CASSMGFGPGDEQYF
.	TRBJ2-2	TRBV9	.	TGTGCCAGCAGCATCACAGGGTCGAACACCGGGGAGCTGTTTTTT	CASSITGSNTGELFF
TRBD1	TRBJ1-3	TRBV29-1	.	TGCAGCGCTCGGACAGGGTCGGGAAACACCATATATTTT	CSARTGSGNTIYF
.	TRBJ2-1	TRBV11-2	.	TGTGCCAGCAGCTTAGGGGGCGGCTCCTACAATGAGCAGTTCTTC	CASSLGGGSYNEQFF
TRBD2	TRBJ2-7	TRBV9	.	TGTGCCAGCAGCGGGGATAGCGGGGATCCCTCAGAGCAGTACTTC	CASSGDSGDPSEQYF
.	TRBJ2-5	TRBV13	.	TGTGCCAGCAGCCCCCCCCTGGAGACCCAGTACTTC	CASSPPLETQYF
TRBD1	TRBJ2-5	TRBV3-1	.	TGTGCCAGCAGCCAAGGGACAGGGGAGAGACTTGGGATGGAGACCCAGTACTTC	CASSQGTGERLGMETQYF
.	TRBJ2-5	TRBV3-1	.	TGTGCCAGCAGCCAAGGGTCCCAGGGTCAGCAACAAGAGACCCAGTACTTC	CASSQGSQGQQQETQYF
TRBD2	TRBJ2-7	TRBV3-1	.	TGTGCCAGCAGCCAAGGGACTAGCAACTCCTACGAGCAGTACTTC	CASSQGTSNSYEQYF
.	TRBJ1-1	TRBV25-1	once	TGTGCCAGCAGTGAACCAGAGGGGGAAGCTTTCTTT	CASSEPEGEAFF
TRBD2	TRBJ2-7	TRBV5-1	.	TGCGCCAGCAGCTTGGCTCTAGCGGGAGGCGGAGACGAGCAGTACTTC	CASSLALAGGGDEQYF
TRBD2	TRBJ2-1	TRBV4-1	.	TGCGCCAGCAGCCAAGCGACTAGCGGAGGGGGCAATGAGCAGTTCTTC	CASSQATSGGGNEQFF
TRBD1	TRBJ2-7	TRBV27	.	TGTGCCAGCAGAACAACCGGGACAGGGGAAGCCTACGAGCAGTACTTC	CASRTTGTGEAYEQYF
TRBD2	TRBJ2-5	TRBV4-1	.	TGCGCCAGCAGCCAAGAACTAGCGGGAAGTCAAGAGACCCAGTACTTC	CASSQELAGSQETQYF
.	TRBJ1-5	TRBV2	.	TGTGCCAGCAGTGAACGAGCAGGGATGCGCCCGAATCAGCCCCAGCATTTT	CASSERAGMRPNQPQHF
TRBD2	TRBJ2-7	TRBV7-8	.	TGTGCCGTGACGGCGGGAGGGATTTTCCCATCCTACGAGCAGTACTTC	CAVTAGGIFPSYEQYF
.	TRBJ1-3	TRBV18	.	TGTGCCAGCTCACCATCAGCAGGGTCTGGAAACACCATATATTTT	CASSPSAGSGNTIYF
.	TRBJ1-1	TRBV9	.	TGTGCCAGCAGCGTAGGATCCTATTCTTTAAACACTGAAGCTTTCTTT	CASSVGSYSLNTEAFF
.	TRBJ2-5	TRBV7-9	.	TGTGCCAGCAGCTTAGAGAAGGACCAAGAGACCCAGTACTTC	CASSLEKDQETQYF
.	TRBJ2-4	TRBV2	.	TGTGCCAGCAGTCCGGGGACTGTAGCCAAAAACATTCAGTACTTC	CASSPGTVAKNIQYF
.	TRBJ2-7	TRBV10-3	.	TGTGCCATCAGTGAGTCGAGAACAACTTCCTACGAGCAGTACTTC	CAISESRTTSYEQYF
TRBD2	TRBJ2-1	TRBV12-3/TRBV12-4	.	TGTGCCAGCAGGTACCCGGCGGGAGACTCCTACAATGAGCAGTTCTTC	CASRYPAGDSYNEQFF
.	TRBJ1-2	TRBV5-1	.	TGCGCCAGCAGCTTGTTAGCGATGGAGGTCAATGGCTACACCTTC	CASSLLAMEVNGYTF
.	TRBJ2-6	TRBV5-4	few	TGTGCCAGCCGTGGGGCTGGGGCCAACGTCCTGACTTTC	CASRGAGANVLTF
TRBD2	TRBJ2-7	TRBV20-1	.	TGCAGTGCTAGATTATCAGGCCTAGCGGCCGCCTACGAGCAGTACTTC	CSARLSGLAAAYEQYF